The clone carrying this T cell receptor (beta chain) was observed a few times. Its antigen is not known. This sample was included in a study of T-cell memory formation after mild COVID-19. As for the study in general: TCR clusters were mostly confined to one donor each.

Overall study results and limits: Prior to infection, memory already included some responding clones, suggesting cross-reactive memory joined. Researchers report contracting CD4+ clones mostly in CM and EM, with CD8+ clones in EMRA.

TCRdb fed the 5' RACE reads into MiXCR, producing one record per CDR3 protein. The sample consists of 280,000 or so distinct CDR3 sequences, under 8.5% of them appearing once. In germline, CDR1 is SGHRS, CDR2 YFSETQ. The CDR3 loop spans 15 amino acids. J lost 5 bases, V lost 4 bases, and 4 bases had no gene match. The chain joins TRBV5-1 to TRBJ2-5; 14 nucleotides line up with TRBD2. This TCR derives from a man between 18 and 35 years old who had mild COVID-19 (a few samples of this study predate the infection). Cell type and time point are not known. Sample: PBMCs or a T cell subset sorted from them (not recorded which). The CDR3 sequence is CASSKTSGGVETQYF. Written as DNA, the CDR3 is TGCGCCAGCAGCAAGACTAGCGGGGGGGTTGAGACCCAGTACTTC.